This T cell receptor beta chain comes out of a study of shared clonotypes between healthy human individuals. Across the whole study: CD4 naive cells filled three plates per donor, CD4 memory three, CD8 naive two and CD8 memory one.

This table comes from immunoSEQ multiplex PCR, and its TCRdb copy is limited to in-frame clones, with some not included. The profile shows over 2 million clones, 85% to 95% of them singletons. Trimming removed 0 bases at V and 5 bases at J, with 10 bases between. Germline-derived CDR1 and CDR2 are SGHVS and FQNEAQ. The CDR3 has 14 amino acids. Sequenced input: naive CD4+ T cells sorted from blood. Subset noted: CD45RA+ positively selected. The V and J genes are TRBV7-8 and TRBJ1-2; D remains unclear. This sequence was found in a man younger than 30 in good health. The DNA for the CDR3 is TGTGCCAGCAGCTTAGCCGGACTTCCTTATGGCTACACCTTC. This codes for CASSLAGLPYGYTF.